These T cell receptor beta chains were read from a single sample in a study of T cell responses to AZD1222 COVID-19 vaccine. Repertoires were generated with immunoSEQ multiplex PCR, while TCRdb's copy carries only in-frame clones and drops some. The table lists about 140,000 clones, 85% to 95% of them singletons. The source material was peripheral blood, sampled on day 0 of AZD1222 vaccination. The receptors come from an adult in good health. Each CDR3 is given with its conserved first and last residue. Fields, in order: D gene, clone size, V gene, J gene, CDR3 DNA, CDR3 protein. D genes are given only for firm matches. Size is omitted from some rows. Given values are once, few, many or a class for expanded clones.

D: TRBD1; size: -; V: TRBV27; J: TRBJ1-4; DNA: TGTGCCAGCAGTTACACGGGGACAGGGGGATATTTTAATGAAAAACTGTTTTTT; CDR3: CASSYTGTGGYFNEKLFF
D: TRBD1; size: -; V: TRBV30; J: TRBJ1-6; DNA: TGTGCCTGGAGTGTGCAGGGGGGCCTCTATAATTCACCCCTCCACTTT; CDR3: CAWSVQGGLYNSPLHF
D: -; size: -; V: TRBV19; J: TRBJ1-3; DNA: TGTGCCAGTAGTATAGCGGGGTCATATGGAAACACCATATATTTT; CDR3: CASSIAGSYGNTIYF
D: -; size: -; V: TRBV27; J: TRBJ1-5; DNA: TGTGCCAGCAGTAGTAGGACGGATAATCAGCCCCAGCATTTT; CDR3: CASSSRTDNQPQHF
D: TRBD2; size: once; V: TRBV9; J: TRBJ2-1; DNA: TGTGCCAGCAGCACCAGACTAGCGGGGGGGCTCAGGGAGCAGTTCTTC; CDR3: CASSTRLAGGLREQFF
D: -; size: once; V: TRBV30; J: TRBJ1-3; DNA: TGTGCCTGGAGTTCAGACTCTGGAAACACCATATATTTT; CDR3: CAWSSDSGNTIYF
D: TRBD2; size: -; V: TRBV7-8; J: TRBJ2-5; DNA: TGTGCCAGCAGCTTAGCAGGGTCCTCACTACTAGCGGGGGAACAAGAGACCCAGTACTTC; CDR3: CASSLAGSSLLAGEQETQYF
D: -; size: once; V: TRBV4-3; J: TRBJ1-5; DNA: TGCGCCAGCAGCCAAGATCGAGGGGATAGCAATCAGCCCCAGCATTTT; CDR3: CASSQDRGDSNQPQHF
D: TRBD1; size: -; V: TRBV5-1; J: TRBJ1-4; DNA: TGCGCCAGCAGCTTGGTTCAGGGGGGCCAGTTTCGGGGTGAAAAACTGTTTTTT; CDR3: CASSLVQGGQFRGEKLFF
D: -; size: -; V: TRBV18; J: TRBJ1-1; DNA: TGTGCCAGCTCACCACCGATCTCCTCCCAGATGAACACTGAAGCTTTCTTT; CDR3: CASSPPISSQMNTEAFF
D: -; size: -; V: TRBV4-3; J: TRBJ1-1; DNA: TGCGCCAGCAGCCAAGAAGGGTGGGGCACTGAAGCTTTCTTT; CDR3: CASSQEGWGTEAFF
D: -; size: -; V: TRBV29-1; J: TRBJ1-1; DNA: TGCAGCGTTGAAGAATCACAGCTGAACACTGAAGCTTTCTTT; CDR3: CSVEESQLNTEAFF
D: -; size: -; V: TRBV5-6; J: TRBJ2-5; DNA: TGTGCCAGCAGCCCGGACTTAGGGGGGGAGACCCAGTACTTC; CDR3: CASSPDLGGETQYF
D: TRBD1; size: -; V: TRBV7-9; J: TRBJ1-6; DNA: TGTGCCAGCAGCTTGGCTGGCGGGGCTGGTAGACAGGGTAATTCACCCCTCCACTTT; CDR3: CASSLAGGAGRQGNSPLHF
D: -; size: -; V: TRBV7-2; J: TRBJ2-3; DNA: TGTGCCAGCAGCTACCAGGGGGGCGATACGCAGTATTTT; CDR3: CASSYQGGDTQYF
D: -; size: -; V: TRBV9; J: TRBJ1-1; DNA: TGTGCCAGCAGCGCGGGACTTGCGGCGAACACTGAAGCTTTCTTT; CDR3: CASSAGLAANTEAFF
D: TRBD1; size: -; V: TRBV5-4; J: TRBJ1-2; DNA: TGTGCCAGCAGCGAATGGACAGGGTATGGCTACACCTTC; CDR3: CASSEWTGYGYTF
D: -; size: -; V: TRBV6-5; J: TRBJ1-5; DNA: TGTGCCAGCAGCAGGGATAGCAATCAGCCCCAGCATTTT; CDR3: CASSRDSNQPQHF
D: TRBD1; size: once; V: TRBV7-2; J: TRBJ1-4; DNA: TGTGCCAGCAGCTCGGGACAGGGGAATGAAAAACTGTTTTTT; CDR3: CASSSGQGNEKLFF
D: TRBD2; size: -; V: TRBV5-4; J: TRBJ2-3; DNA: TGTGCCAGCAGCTTGATAGCGGGGGTTGATACGCAGTATTTT; CDR3: CASSLIAGVDTQYF
D: -; size: once; V: TRBV3-1/TRBV3-2; J: TRBJ2-7; DNA: TGTGCCAGCAGCCAAGAACCCACGGGCAACGAGCAGTACTTC; CDR3: CASSQEPTGNEQYF
D: -; size: -; V: TRBV6-5; J: TRBJ2-7; DNA: TGTGCCAGCAGAAGAGGTTCAGGACACCCCTACGAGCAGTACTTC; CDR3: CASRRGSGHPYEQYF
D: -; size: -; V: TRBV7-2; J: TRBJ2-1; DNA: TGTGCCAGCAGCTTCTGGGGCACCCCCATCAATGAGCAGTTCTTC; CDR3: CASSFWGTPINEQFF
D: -; size: -; V: TRBV9; J: TRBJ2-1; DNA: TGTGCCAGCAGCGTTCGGCCTAGCGTAGGCAATGAGCAGTTCTTC; CDR3: CASSVRPSVGNEQFF
D: TRBD1; size: -; V: TRBV6-6; J: TRBJ1-2; DNA: TGTGCCAGCAGTCTGGCCGGGACAGCTACCACCATCAACTATGGCTACACCTTC; CDR3: CASSLAGTATTINYGYTF
D: -; size: few; V: TRBV5-4; J: TRBJ2-2; DNA: TGTGCCAGCAGCTTGGACACCGGGGAGCTGTTTTTT; CDR3: CASSLDTGELFF
D: TRBD2; size: once; V: TRBV27; J: TRBJ2-1; DNA: TGTGCCAGCAGTTTGGGATCTAGCGGGAGCCTCGTGCAGTTCTTC; CDR3: CASSLGSSGSLVQFF
D: TRBD2; size: -; V: TRBV4-2; J: TRBJ2-1; DNA: TGTGCCAGCAGCCGTACACTAGCGGGAGGATACAATGAGCAGTTCTTC; CDR3: CASSRTLAGGYNEQFF
D: -; size: -; V: TRBV7-6; J: TRBJ2-5; DNA: TGTGCCAGCAGCTTGGACCGCATGGAGACCCAGTACTTC; CDR3: CASSLDRMETQYF
D: -; size: -; V: TRBV20-1; J: TRBJ2-5; DNA: TGCAGTGCCATTAAACAAGAGACCCAGTACTTC; CDR3: CSAIKQETQYF
D: TRBD1; size: -; V: TRBV5-6; J: TRBJ1-1; DNA: TGTGCCAGCAGCAATTTTAGACAGGGCAAAAGCTTGACTGAAGCTTTCTTT; CDR3: CASSNFRQGKSLTEAFF
D: TRBD2; size: few; V: TRBV5-1; J: TRBJ2-1; DNA: TGCGCCAGCAGCTTCGGCGGGGGGCCTTACAGTGAGCAGTTCTTC; CDR3: CASSFGGGPYSEQFF
D: -; size: -; V: TRBV6-5; J: TRBJ1-1; DNA: TGTGCCAGCAGTTCGACAATTCCGAACACTGAAGCTTTCTTT; CDR3: CASSSTIPNTEAFF
D: -; size: few; V: TRBV5-3; J: TRBJ1-2; DNA: TGTGCCAGAAGCCTCTGGACTGGCTACACCTTC; CDR3: CARSLWTGYTF
D: -; size: -; V: TRBV19; J: TRBJ1-4; DNA: TGTGCCAGTAGTATCAGGATAGAGGGAAAAACTGTTTTT; CDR3: CASSIRIEGKTVF
D: -; size: -; V: TRBV5-6; J: TRBJ2-2; DNA: TGTGCCAGCAGCTTGGCCAGGAGGGGTGAAACCGGGGAGCTGTTTTTT; CDR3: CASSLARRGETGELFF
D: -; size: -; V: TRBV2; J: TRBJ2-1; DNA: TGTGCCAGCAGCTCAGGGATAACCTACAATGAGCAGTTCTTC; CDR3: CASSSGITYNEQFF
D: -; size: once; V: TRBV9; J: TRBJ2-2; DNA: TGTGCCAGCAGCGGCTTCGGAGGGGCGACCGGGGAGCTGTTTTTT; CDR3: CASSGFGGATGELFF
D: -; size: -; V: TRBV7-2; J: TRBJ1-2; DNA: TGTGCCAGCACCTCGGTGGGTTCATTGGGCTACACCTTC; CDR3: CASTSVGSLGYTF
D: -; size: -; V: TRBV3-1/TRBV3-2; J: TRBJ2-7; DNA: TGTGCCAGCAGCCAAGTAAACGAGCAGTACTTC; CDR3: CASSQVNEQYF
D: -; size: -; V: TRBV5-1; J: TRBJ2-1; DNA: TGCGCCAGCAGCTTGCGCTTAGGACAGCCCTCCAATGAGCAGTTCTTC; CDR3: CASSLRLGQPSNEQFF
D: -; size: -; V: TRBV6-5; J: TRBJ1-2; DNA: TGTGCCAGCACGGGGGGCGGTGGCTACACCTTC; CDR3: CASTGGGGYTF
D: TRBD1; size: -; V: TRBV10-2; J: TRBJ1-1; DNA: TGCGCCAGCAGTTCTAGACAGGGAAGGGTGAACACTGAAGCTTTCTTT; CDR3: CASSSRQGRVNTEAFF
D: TRBD1; size: -; V: TRBV19; J: TRBJ2-2; DNA: TGTGCCAGTAGTATAAACCACAGGGGGCTAGGCGGGGAGCTGTTTTTT; CDR3: CASSINHRGLGGELFF
D: TRBD2; size: once; V: TRBV5-1; J: TRBJ2-1; DNA: TGCGCCAGCAGCTTCGGCGGGGGGGATCTCAATGAGCAGTTCTTC; CDR3: CASSFGGGDLNEQFF
D: -; size: -; V: TRBV4-3; J: TRBJ1-3; DNA: TGCGCCAGCAGCCAAGATCTTGCCGCGGCCAATCTAGGGAACACCATATATTTT; CDR3: CASSQDLAAANLGNTIYF
D: -; size: -; V: TRBV6-5; J: TRBJ2-6; DNA: TGTGCCAGCAGTTGGAGCTCTGGGGCCAACGTCCTGACTTTC; CDR3: CASSWSSGANVLTF
D: TRBD1; size: few; V: TRBV6-5; J: TRBJ1-2; DNA: TGTGCCAGCAGTAGAGAGGGGACAGGGTTTGGCTACACCTTC; CDR3: CASSREGTGFGYTF
D: -; size: -; V: TRBV6-5; J: TRBJ2-7; DNA: TGTGCCAGCAGCCACCCCCGTGTAGGGACCTACGAGCAGTACTTC; CDR3: CASSHPRVGTYEQYF
D: TRBD2; size: -; V: TRBV2; J: TRBJ2-1; DNA: TGTGCCAGCAGGGCTAGCGGATACAATGAGCAGTTCTTC; CDR3: CASRASGYNEQFF
D: TRBD1; size: -; V: TRBV5-1; J: TRBJ2-3; DNA: TGCGCCAGCAGCAAACAGGGGGCATTGAGCACAGATACGCAGTATTTT; CDR3: CASSKQGALSTDTQYF
D: TRBD1; size: -; V: TRBV19; J: TRBJ2-7; DNA: TGTGCCAGTAGTTCGCCCCGGGACAGGGGGTCCTACGAGCAGTACTTC; CDR3: CASSSPRDRGSYEQYF
D: -; size: once; V: TRBV29-1; J: TRBJ2-1; DNA: TGCAGCGTGCAGGGTTATTCCTACAATGAGCAGTTCTTC; CDR3: CSVQGYSYNEQFF
D: -; size: -; V: TRBV4-2; J: TRBJ2-4; DNA: TGTGCCAGCAGCCAAGGACAGCCCCTCACCAAAAACATTCAGTACTTC; CDR3: CASSQGQPLTKNIQYF
D: -; size: -; V: TRBV5-1; J: TRBJ1-4; DNA: TGCGCCAGCAGCATAGGACACAGTGCAACTAATGAAAAACTGTTTTTT; CDR3: CASSIGHSATNEKLFF